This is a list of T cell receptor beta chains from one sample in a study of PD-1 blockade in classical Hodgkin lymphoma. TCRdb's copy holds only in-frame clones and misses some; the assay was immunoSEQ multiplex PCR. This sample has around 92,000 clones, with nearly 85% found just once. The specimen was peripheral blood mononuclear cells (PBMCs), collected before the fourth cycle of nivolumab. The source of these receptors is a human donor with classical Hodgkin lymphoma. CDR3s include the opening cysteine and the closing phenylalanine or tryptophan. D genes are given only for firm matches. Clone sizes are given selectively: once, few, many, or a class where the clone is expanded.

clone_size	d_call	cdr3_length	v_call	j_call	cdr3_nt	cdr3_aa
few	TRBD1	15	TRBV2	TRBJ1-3	TGTGCCAGCAGTATAGGGACAGGGGTCGGAAACACCATATATTTT	CASSIGTGVGNTIYF
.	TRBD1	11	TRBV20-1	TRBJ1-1	TGCAGTGCTCAATCGGACAGGGGGGCTTTCTTT	CSAQSDRGAFF
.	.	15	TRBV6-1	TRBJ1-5	TGTGCCAGCAGTGGAAGGGTCGGGGGCGACCAGCCCCAGCATTTT	CASSGRVGGDQPQHF
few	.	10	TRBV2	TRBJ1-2	TGTGCCAGCAGTGAAGATCGCCACACCTTC	CASSEDRHTF
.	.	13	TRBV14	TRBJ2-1	TGTGCCAGCAGCCAAGTTCTAGGGCGGGAGCAGTTCTTC	CASSQVLGREQFF
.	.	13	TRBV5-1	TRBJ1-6	TGCGCCAGCAGCTTGGGGGACGGCACACCCCTCCACTTT	CASSLGDGTPLHF
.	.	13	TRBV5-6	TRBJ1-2	TGTGCCAGCAGCTTGGCCGAGGTTAGGACGCTACTCTTC	CASSLAEVRTLLF
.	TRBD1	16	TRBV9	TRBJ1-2	TGTGCCAGCAGCGTCGGACAGGGAGCTACTAACTATGGCTACACCTTC	CASSVGQGATNYGYTF
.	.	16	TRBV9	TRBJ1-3	TGTGCCAGCAGCGTAAAACAGGGTATCTCTGGAAACACCATATATTTT	CASSVKQGISGNTIYF
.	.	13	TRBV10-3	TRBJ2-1	TGTGCCATCAGTGAGCCCACCCGATCGACACAGTTCTTC	CAISEPTRSTQFF
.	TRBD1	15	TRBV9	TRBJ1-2	TGTGCCAGCAGCTTCGGACAGGGCGCGAACTATGGCTACACCTTC	CASSFGQGANYGYTF
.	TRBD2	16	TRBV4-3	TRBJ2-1	TGCGCCAGCAGCCTTGGAGCGGGAGGGCCGTCCAATGAGCAGTTCTTC	CASSLGAGGPSNEQFF
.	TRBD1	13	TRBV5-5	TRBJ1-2	TGTGCCAGCAGCCGGGACAGGGTGGATGGCTACACCTTC	CASSRDRVDGYTF
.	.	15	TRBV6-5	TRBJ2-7	TGTGCCAGCAGTTACTCGGCAGGGGGGGCATCCGAGCAGTACTTC	CASSYSAGGASEQYF
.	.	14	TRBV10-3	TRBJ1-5	TGTGCCATCAGTGAGGTGGCAGACTATCAGCCCCAGCATTTT	CAISEVADYQPQHF
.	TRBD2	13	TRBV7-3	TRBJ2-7	TGTGCCAGCAGCTCCGCCGGGAGGGGGGAGCAGTACTTC	CASSSAGRGEQYF
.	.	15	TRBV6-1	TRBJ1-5	TGTGCCAGCAGACGACAGCGATATAGCAATCAGCCCCAGCATTTT	CASRRQRYSNQPQHF
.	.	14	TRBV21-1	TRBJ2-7	TGTGCCAGCAGCAAATCCGGCAGGGAAAGCGAGCAGTACTTC	CASSKSGRESEQYF
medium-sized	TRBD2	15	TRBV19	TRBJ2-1	TGTGCCAGTAGTATAGTCGGGAGGGCCTTCAATGAGCAGTTCTTC	CASSIVGRAFNEQFF
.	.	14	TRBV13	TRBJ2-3	TGTGCCAGCAGCCCCAGGGGAAGCACAGATACGCAGTATTTT	CASSPRGSTDTQYF
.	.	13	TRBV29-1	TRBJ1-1	TGCAGCGTTGAGGCCGGCAGGAGGGCTGAAGCTTTCTTT	CSVEAGRRAEAFF
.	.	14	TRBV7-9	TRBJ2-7	TGTGCCAGCAGCCGACGGGGCAGCGCCTACGAGCAGTACTTC	CASSRRGSAYEQYF
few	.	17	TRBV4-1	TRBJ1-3	TGCGCCAGCAGCCCGAAGACGGATGCATTCTCTGGAAACACCATATATTTT	CASSPKTDAFSGNTIYF
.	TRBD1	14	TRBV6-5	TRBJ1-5	TGTGCCAGCAGTCGTTCGACAGGGGACCAGCCCCAGCATTTT	CASSRSTGDQPQHF
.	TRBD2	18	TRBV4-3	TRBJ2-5	TGCGCCAGCAGCCAATATGTGCGCGGCGGGAGGGCCCGTGAGACCCAGTACTTC	CASSQYVRGGRARETQYF
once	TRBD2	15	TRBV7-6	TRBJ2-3	TGTGCCAGCAGCTTCTTAGCGGGAGGCACAGATACGCAGTATTTT	CASSFLAGGTDTQYF
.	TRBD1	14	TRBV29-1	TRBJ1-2	TGCAGCGTTTCGGTAGGGACAGGGGAGAGTGGCTACACCTTC	CSVSVGTGESGYTF
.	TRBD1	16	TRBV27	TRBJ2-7	TGTGCCAGCGGATCCCCCCCGGGACAGAGATACTACGAGCAGTACTTC	CASGSPPGQRYYEQYF
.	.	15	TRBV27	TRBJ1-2	TGTGCCAGCAGTTTATCCTCCCACCCCGGCTATGGCTACACCTTC	CASSLSSHPGYGYTF
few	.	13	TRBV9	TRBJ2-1	TGTGCCAGCAATCGTGGTAGGGGCTTGGAGCAGTTCTTC	CASNRGRGLEQFF
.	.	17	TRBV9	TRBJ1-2	TGTGCCAGCAGCCCTTTCGAAACACGCGACGCTAACTATGGCTACACCTTC	CASSPFETRDANYGYTF
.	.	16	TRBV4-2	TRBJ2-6	TGTGCCAGCAGCCACTACCCAGGGTCTGGGGCCAACGTCCTGACTTTC	CASSHYPGSGANVLTF
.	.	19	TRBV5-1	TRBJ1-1	TGCGCCAGCACCCTCAGCTTGAGGGTCGAAGCAGCCCCGAACACTGAAGCTTTCTTT	CASTLSLRVEAAPNTEAFF
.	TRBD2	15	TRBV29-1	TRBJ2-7	TGCAGCGCGGCCCTGTCCCGGGGGGGGGCCCACGAGCAGTACTTC	CSAALSRGGAHEQYF
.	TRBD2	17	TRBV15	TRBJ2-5	TGTGCCACCAGCAGAGATCGCCTGGCGGGAGCAGGGGAGACCCAGTACTTC	CATSRDRLAGAGETQYF
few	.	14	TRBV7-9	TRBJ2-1	TGTGCCAGCAGCTTAAGCGGGGACATCAATGAGCAGTTCTTC	CASSLSGDINEQFF
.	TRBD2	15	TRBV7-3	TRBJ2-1	TGTGCCAGCAGCTTCAGCGGGACCCGAGTTAATGAGCAGTTCTTC	CASSFSGTRVNEQFF